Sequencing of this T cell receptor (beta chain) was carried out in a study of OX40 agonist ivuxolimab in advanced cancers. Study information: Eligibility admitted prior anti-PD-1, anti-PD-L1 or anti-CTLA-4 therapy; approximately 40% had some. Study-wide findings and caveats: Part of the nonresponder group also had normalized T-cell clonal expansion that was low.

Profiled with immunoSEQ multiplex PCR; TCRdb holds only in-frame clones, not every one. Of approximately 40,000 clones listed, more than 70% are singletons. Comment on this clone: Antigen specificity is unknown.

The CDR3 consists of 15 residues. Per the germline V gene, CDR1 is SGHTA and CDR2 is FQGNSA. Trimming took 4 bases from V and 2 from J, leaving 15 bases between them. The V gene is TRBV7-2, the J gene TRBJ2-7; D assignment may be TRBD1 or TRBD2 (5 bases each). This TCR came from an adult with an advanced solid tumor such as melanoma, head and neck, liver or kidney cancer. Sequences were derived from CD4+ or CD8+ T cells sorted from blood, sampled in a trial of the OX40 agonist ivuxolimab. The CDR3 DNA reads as TGTGCCAGCAGCTCAGAATCCGGGACGACCTACGAGCAGTACTTC. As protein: CASSSESGTTYEQYF.